Below, 25 T cell receptor beta chains from the same sample are listed, as sequenced in a study of CD8 T cells in Susac syndrome. Random hexamers were used to reverse transcribe roughly 0.5 to 1 ug of RNA. TCRdb redid the calling of the immunoSEQ multiplex PCR reads with MiXCR, one entry per CDR3 protein. The data show some 160,000 distinct CDR3 sequences, with about 92% seen just once and 0.065% to 0.1% held by the top ten. The specimen was CD4+ T cells from PBMCs. These TCRs come from a human donor in good health.

The J gene is TRBJ2-6, the V gene TRBV28; the D is unclear. CDR3 size: 16 residues. Germline values: CDR1 MDHEN, CDR2 SYDVKM. Trimming removed 6 bases at V and 0 bases at J, with 12 bases between. Here the CDR3 reads CASRPFDASGANVLTF. In DNA form, the CDR3 reads TGTGCCAGCAGGCCATTCGACGCCTCTGGGGCCAACGTCCTGACTTTC.

This rearrangement joins TRBV2 to TRBJ1-2; 8 bases align to TRBD1. The V and J ends lost 8 bases and 7 bases, in that order; junction bases with no gene match: 12. The CDR3 spans 14 residues. Germline CDR1 is SNHLY and CDR2 is FYNNEI. CDR3: CASRRDRHESGYTF. The CDR3 nucleotides read TGTGCCAGCCGTCGGGACAGGCATGAGTCTGGCTACACCTTC.

The chain employs TRBV7-3 and TRBJ2-3; no firm D call. This CDR3 comprises 15 residues. Looked up from germline, CDR1 is SGHTA and CDR2 is FQGTGA. V shed 5 bases and J shed 2 bases, with 14 bases lying between them. CDR3 residues: CASSPQASSTDTQYF. The CDR3 nucleotides read TGTGCCAGCAGCCCGCAGGCCAGTTCCACAGATACGCAGTATTTT. Complete variable domain (other parts from reference TRBV7-3 and TRBJ2-3): GAGVSQTPSNKVTEKGKYVELRCDPISGHTALYWYRQSLGQGPEFLIYFQGTGAADDSGLPNDRFFAVRPEGSVSTLKIQRTERGDSAVYLCASSPQASSTDTQYFGPGTRLTVL.

The J gene is TRBJ1-1, the V gene TRBV10-3; D is undetermined. Germline loops: CDR1 ENHRY, CDR2 SYGVKD. Trimming took 6 bases from V and 3 from J, leaving 8 bases between them. The CDR3 is 12 residues long. For the CDR3, the DNA is TGTGCCATCAGCTCCCGGGACACTGAAGCTTTCTTT. It encodes CAISSRDTEAFF.

The V gene is TRBV6-6, the J gene TRBJ1-2; D ambiguous. The CDR3 has 11 amino acids. Deletions cut 4 bases from V and 4 bases from J, with 4 bases between. Germline values: CDR1 MNHNY, CDR2 SVGAGI (reference sequence). This CDR3 reads CASSSPYGYTF. The CDR3 DNA is TGTGCCAGCAGTTCACCCTATGGCTACACCTTC.

CDR3: CASSLVPGTVEQYF. CDR3 DNA sequence: TGCGCCAGCAGCTTGGTTCCAGGGACAGTTGAGCAGTACTTC. The rearrangement uses TRBV5-1 and TRBJ2-7; TRBD1 agrees at 7 bases. CDR1 is SGHRS and CDR2 is YFSETQ in the germline V gene. This CDR3 has 14 amino acids. The J segment lost 7 bases and the V segment lost 0 bases, leaving 7 bases of the junction unmatched.

The sample holds one count of this clonotype. The chain has TRBV19 and TRBJ2-1, with 7 bases that match TRBD2. The ends lost 1 base at V and 10 bases at J; junction bases unmatched: 1. The CDR3 is 12 amino acids. CDR1 is LNHDA and CDR2 is SQIVND in the germline V gene (reference sequence). CDR3 nucleotide sequence: TGTGCCAGTAGTATAGCGGGAGGAGAGCAGTTCTTC. Amino acid sequence: CASSIAGGEQFF.

V usage is TRBV3-1 and J usage is TRBJ2-5, with D uncertain. The germline V gene encodes CDR1 LGHDT and CDR2 YNNKEL (reference sequence). Between the trimmed V and J ends, which lost 1 base and 7 bases, there was a span of 13 bases. The CDR3 consists of 14 residues. CDR3 amino acids: CASSQVSSLGTQYF. The DNA of the CDR3 is TGTGCCAGCAGCCAAGTGTCTAGTTTGGGGACCCAGTACTTC.

V is TRBV12-3 or TRBV12-4 and J is TRBJ2-1; D perhaps matches TRBD1 (6 bases). Trimming stripped 5 bases from V and 5 bases from J, with 13 bases between. The length of the CDR3 is 14 residues. CDR3 amino acids: CASSTAQGNNEQFF. DNA of the CDR3: TGTGCCAGCAGTACTGCACAGGGAAACAATGAGCAGTTCTTC.

The chain employs TRBV30 and TRBJ2-2; TRBD1 matches at 7 bases. The CDR3 length is 14 residues. J lost 6 bases, V lost 1 base, and 5 bases had no gene match. Germline values: CDR1 GTSNPN, CDR2 SVGIG (reference sequence). The CDR3 nucleotides read TGTGCCTGGAGTGCTCTGAGGGGGCCCGGGGAGCTGTTTTTT. This sequence encodes CAWSALRGPGELFF. The full variable domain, its missing parts supplied by reference TRBV30 and TRBJ2-2, is SQTIHQWPATLVQPVGSPLSLECTVEGTSNPNLYWYRQAAGRGLQLLFYSVGIGQISSEVPQNLSASRPQDRQFILSSKKLLLSDSGFYLCAWSALRGPGELFFGEGSRLTVL.

The genes are TRBV6-4 and TRBJ2-1; possibly TRBD2 for D (5 bases). The germline V gene encodes CDR1 MRHNA and CDR2 SNTAGT. Trimming shortened V by 6 bases and J by 8 bases, and 11 bases separated the two germline ends. There are 12 residues in the CDR3. CDR3 region: CASSPAGDEQFF. The CDR3 nucleotides are TGTGCCAGCAGCCCGGCGGGCGATGAGCAGTTCTTC.

J is TRBJ2-1 and V is TRBV5-1, with 7 bases fitting TRBD1. Germline CDR1 reads SGHRS; CDR2 reads YFSETQ. The CDR3 sequence is 13 residues long. Losses at the gene ends were 5 bases for V and 8 bases for J; bases not matched to a gene: 7. The CDR3 reads CASSKQGGDEQFF. For the CDR3, the DNA is TGCGCCAGCAGTAAACAAGGGGGCGATGAGCAGTTCTTC.

The rearrangement uses TRBV28 and TRBJ2-7, with a weak D call TRBD2 (5 bases). Germline assignment: CDR1 MDHEN and CDR2 SYDVKM. This CDR3 is built from 14 residues. Trimming stripped 8 bases from V and 1 base from J, with 15 bases between. The CDR3 DNA sequence: TGTGCCAGCGCCGAGGGATTCGGGTCCTACGAGCAGTACTTC. As protein: CASAEGFGSYEQYF.

CDR3 amino acids: CASSLVLAANSPLHF. CDR3 DNA: TGTGCCAGCAGCTTAGTATTGGCAGCTAATTCACCCCTCCACTTT. The genes are TRBV7-2 and TRBJ1-6; D uncertain. The V and J ends lost 1 base and 6 bases respectively, with 10 bases between them. This CDR3 contains 15 residues. Germline lookup yields CDR1 SGHTA and CDR2 FQGNSA. Full variable domain (remainder filled in from reference TRBV7-2 and TRBJ1-6): GAGVSQSPSNKVTEKGKDVELRCDPISGHTALYWYRQSLGQGLEFLIYFQGNSAPDKSGLPSDRFSAERTGGSVSTLTIQRTQQEDSAVYLCASSLVLAANSPLHFGNGTRLTVT.

A single count supports this clonotype. This chain uses TRBV10-3 with TRBJ2-5; D is perhaps TRBD1 or TRBD2 (6 bases each). The CDR3 covers 14 residues. Per germline, CDR1 ENHRY and CDR2 SYGVKD. V lost 5 bases and J 9 bases, leaving 19 bases between the germline ends. The CDR3 loop reads CAISSSTEGEAQYF. CDR3 in DNA: TGTGCCATCAGTTCTTCCACGGAGGGGGAAGCCCAGTACTTC.

The chain uses TRBV14 and TRBJ1-4; D uncertain. Germline CDR1 SGHDN, CDR2 FVKESK. V lost 5 bases, J lost 8 bases, and 12 bases lay in between. This CDR3 comprises 13 residues. The CDR3 reads CASSLGRGEKLFF. The CDR3, as DNA: TGTGCCAGCAGCTTAGGACGAGGGGAAAAACTGTTTTTT.

This rearrangement joins TRBV29-1 to TRBJ1-1; D is unclear. The CDR3 is 11 amino acids. The V end lost 4 bases, the J end lost 7 bases, and 10 bases lay between the germline ends. Germline CDR1 SQVTM, CDR2 ANQGSEA. Written as DNA, the CDR3 is TGCAGCGTTGTTTCCCAAGTTGAAGCTTTCTTT. This sequence encodes CSVVSQVEAFF.

This clonotype showed up just once. V and J are TRBV6-2 or TRBV6-3 and TRBJ2-1, with D possibly matching TRBD1 (6 bases). V was pared by 4 bases and J by 0 bases, with 10 bases between. The CDR3 length is 15 residues. Per the germline V gene, CDR1 is MNHEY and CDR2 is SVGEGT. CDR3 protein: CASSSGDGSYNEQFF. The CDR3 DNA is TGTGCCAGCAGTTCAGGGGACGGCTCCTACAATGAGCAGTTCTTC.

The gene calls are TRBV29-1 and TRBJ2-2; D ambiguous. The CDR3 totals 12 residues. CDR1 is SQVTM and CDR2 is ANQGSEA in the germline V gene. V was trimmed by 3 bases and J by 4 bases, leaving 6 bases between them. The CDR3 is CSVDHATGELFF. As DNA, the CDR3 is TGCAGCGTTGATCACGCCACCGGGGAGCTGTTTTTT.

This chain connects TRBV6-2 or TRBV6-3 to TRBJ1-5, with D perhaps TRBD1 (6 bases). The V gene lost 6 bases and the J gene lost 7 bases, with 19 bases spanning the gap. In germline, CDR1 is MNHEY, CDR2 SVGEGT. This CDR3 has 15 amino acids. The CDR3 region is CASRTTRGGMQPQHF. The CDR3 DNA follows: TGTGCCAGCAGAACCACCAGGGGTGGGATGCAGCCCCAGCATTTT.

The chain links TRBV7-2 to TRBJ1-2, with D possibly being TRBD1 (5 bases). V lost 3 bases and J 8 bases, leaving 16 bases between the germline ends. This CDR3 spans 14 amino acids. Per the germline V gene, CDR1 is SGHTA and CDR2 is FQGNSA. The CDR3 DNA sequence: TGTGCCAGCAGCTTTTACGAAGGGGAAGGGGGCTACACCTTC. Translation: CASSFYEGEGGYTF.

The gene calls are TRBV5-1 and TRBJ1-1, with D uncertain. Germline CDR1 SGHRS, CDR2 YFSETQ. V lost 5 bases and J lost 3, with 11 bases in between. The CDR3 runs 13 residues. CDR3 amino acids: CASSQQADTEAFF. CDR3 in DNA: TGCGCCAGCAGTCAGCAGGCGGACACTGAAGCTTTCTTT.

This clonotype was recorded once. The V and J genes are TRBV12-3 or TRBV12-4 and TRBJ2-1, with 7 positions matching TRBD2. The CDR3 loop spans 13 amino acids. V shed 6 bases, J shed 2 bases, and the junction held 1 base outside the gene matches. DNA of the CDR3: TGTGCCAGCAGGAGCGGGACCTACAATGAGCAGTTCTTC. It yields the protein CASRSGTYNEQFF.

The CDR3: CASNGGQGRGETQYF. CDR3 sequence (DNA): TGTGCCAGCAACGGGGGGCAGGGGAGGGGGGAGACCCAGTACTTC. The rearrangement joins TRBV6-6 to TRBJ2-5; D possibly corresponds to TRBD2 (7 bases). Looked up from germline, CDR1 is MNHNY and CDR2 is SVGAGI (reference sequence). The V and J ends lost 7 bases and 5 bases respectively, with 20 bases between them. The CDR3 runs to 15 residues.

This sequence joins TRBV20-1 and TRBJ1-6, with D possibly TRBD1 on 5 matching bases. The germline V and J ends were trimmed by 6 bases and 10 bases, with 13 bases remaining between them. The CDR3 has 12 residues. The germline CDR1 and CDR2 sequences are DFQATT and SNEGSKA (reference sequence). The CDR3 nucleotides are TGCAGTGCGTCACCTCAGGGATCACCCCTCCACTTT. This codes for CSASPQGSPLHF.